Listed here are 25 T cell receptor beta chains from one sample, sequenced in a study of cytomegalovirus exposure and HLA in healthy donors. The PCR employed 60 Vbeta primers together with 13 Jbeta primers. Method: immunoSEQ multiplex PCR; TCRdb's copy keeps in-frame clones and lacks some. The sample consists of 130,000 to 150,000 clones, roughly two thirds of them appearing once. The sample consisted of PBMCs. These receptor sequences come from a human donor in good health.

This clone turned up a few times. The genes are TRBV5-6 and TRBJ1-5, with unresolved D. CDR1 and CDR2 from the germline V gene are SGHDT and YYEEEE. V lost 2 bases, J lost 3 bases, and 9 bases lay in between. CDR3 length: 14 amino acids. The CDR3: CASSLRGFNQPQHF. CDR3 bases: TGTGCCAGCAGCTTACGGGGATTCAATCAGCCCCAGCATTTT.

J is TRBJ2-7 and V is TRBV18; weak D call: TRBD1 (7 bases). The CDR3 covers 18 residues. Germline V gene lookup returns CDR1 KGHSH and CDR2 LQKENI. Trimming stripped 0 bases from V and 2 bases from J, with 20 bases between. For the CDR3, the DNA is TGTGCCAGCTCACCACCGAGCCAAAACAGGGGAGGAACCTACGAGCAGTACTTC. This encodes CASSPPSQNRGGTYEQYF.

The chain uses TRBV11-2 and TRBJ2-5; D is undetermined. The CDR3 is made up of 13 amino acids. Germline V CDR1 and CDR2: SGHAT, FQNNGV. Deletions cut 3 bases from V and 2 bases from J, with 7 bases between. The CDR3 sequence: CASSFSRQETQYF. The CDR3 DNA follows: TGTGCCAGCAGCTTCAGCAGGCAAGAGACCCAGTACTTC.

The chain combines TRBV4-1 with TRBJ2-2; the match to TRBD2 covers 12 bases. CDR1 MGHRA and CDR2 YSYEKL come from the germline V gene. This CDR3 is 18 amino acids long. The J segment lost 7 bases and the V segment lost 0 bases, leaving 9 bases of the junction unmatched. For the CDR3, the DNA is TGCGCCAGCAGCCAAGATCCTAGCGGGAGGGCCTTGGGCGGGGAGCTGTTTTTT. Its protein product is CASSQDPSGRALGGELFF.

The chain carries TRBV6-5 and TRBJ2-7; possibly TRBD2 for D (6 bases). The CDR3 consists of 14 residues. Trimming pared 6 bases from V and 7 bases from J, leaving 19 bases between. Per germline, CDR1 MNHEY and CDR2 SVGAGI. The DNA for the CDR3 is TGTGCCAGCAGGGTGTCAAACCTCGCGGGGGAGCAGTACTTC. Translating it yields CASRVSNLAGEQYF.

The chain couples TRBV29-1 to TRBJ2-7, with TRBD1 as a possible D gene (6 bases). Germline V gene sequence: CDR1 SQVTM, CDR2 ANQGSEA. V was cut by 1 base and J by 3 bases, with 10 bases left in between. CDR3 size: 13 residues. The chain's CDR3 is CSVEAGQYYEQYF. The CDR3 DNA reads TGCAGCGTTGAAGCCGGACAGTACTACGAGCAGTACTTC.

This clone has a handful of counts. The chain carries TRBV5-1 and TRBJ1-4; no definite D call. Trimming took off 0 bases at V and 0 bases at J, with 6 bases between the two ends. CDR1 SGHRS and CDR2 YFSETQ come from the germline V gene. The CDR3 totals 15 residues. CDR3 in DNA: TGCGCCAGCAGCTTGGAACTGCCAACTAATGAAAAACTGTTTTTT. Its protein is CASSLELPTNEKLFF.

This clone was observed a handful of times. The chain employs TRBV5-1 and TRBJ2-7; D is uncertain. Trimming pared 2 bases from V and 6 bases from J, leaving 12 bases between. The CDR3 totals 13 residues. Germline CDR1 is SGHRS and CDR2 is YFSETQ. As DNA, the CDR3 is TGCGCCAGCAGCTTACAATCATCAACCGAGCAGTACTTC. Protein product: CASSLQSSTEQYF.

To note about this clone: Its ends do not fully match the called genes, so a read error is possible. The rearrangement links TRBV19 to TRBJ2-7; D remains ambiguous. The CDR3 runs 13 residues. CDR1 and CDR2 (germline): LNHDA, SQIVND (reference sequence). In DNA form, the CDR3 reads TGTGCCAGTAGTAATCAGGTGGCCTACGGGCAGTACTTC. It codes for CASSNQVAYGQYF.

This clone was seen a handful of times. The chain combines TRBV10-2 with TRBJ2-2, with unresolved D. Germline V gene lookup returns CDR1 WSHSY and CDR2 SAAADI. With 4 bases removed from V and 4 bases from J, the gap between germline ends came to 7 bases. The CDR3 runs 13 residues. This CDR3 reads CASSVRLTGELFF. The CDR3 coding sequence is TGCGCCAGCAGTGTTAGACTCACCGGGGAGCTGTTTTTT.

This sequence joins TRBV7-3 and TRBJ1-1, with unresolved D. CDR1 is SGHTA, CDR2 FQGTGA, per germline. This CDR3 has 14 residues. V lost 2 bases and J 0 bases, leaving 7 bases between the germline ends. The chain's CDR3 is CASSLGDLNTEAFF. The CDR3 DNA reads as TGTGCCAGCAGCTTAGGAGATCTGAACACTGAAGCTTTCTTT.

V is TRBV5-1 and J is TRBJ2-3; possibly TRBD1 for D (5 bases). The CDR3 has 15 amino acids. Germline CDR1 reads SGHRS; CDR2 reads YFSETQ. Deletions cut 4 bases from V and 4 bases from J, with 16 bases between. CDR3 coding DNA: TGCGCCAGCAGCCGCCGGGCACAGGTGGCAGATACGCAGTATTTT. This sequence encodes CASSRRAQVADTQYF.

The chain joins TRBV28 to TRBJ1-1; no reliable D call. Germline V lookup: CDR1 MDHEN, CDR2 SYDVKM. This CDR3 spans 14 amino acids. Trimming removed 7 bases from V and 5 bases from J, with 17 bases in between. The CDR3 protein is CASKDSEGWTEAFF. DNA of the CDR3: TGTGCCAGCAAGGATTCCGAGGGATGGACTGAAGCTTTCTTT.

This chain joins TRBV27 and TRBJ2-7; weak D call: TRBD2 (6 bases). Per the germline V gene, CDR1 is MNHEY and CDR2 is SMNVEV (reference sequence). The CDR3 spans 15 residues. Trimming stripped 7 bases from V and 4 bases from J, with 20 bases between. The CDR3 here is CASITPAGILYEQYF. Here the CDR3 DNA reads TGTGCCAGCATCACTCCCGCGGGGATCCTTTACGAGCAGTACTTC.

The chain joins TRBV15 to TRBJ1-3, with D possibly being TRBD1 (6 bases). Germline CDR1 and CDR2: LNHNV and YYDKDF (reference sequence). V was clipped by 0 bases and J by 0 bases, with 6 bases between them. CDR3 length: 15 amino acids. The CDR3 protein is CATSRETGSGNTIYF. Written as DNA, the CDR3 is TGTGCCACCAGCAGAGAGACAGGCTCTGGAAACACCATATATTTT.

This clone was counted a single time. The chain has TRBV27 and TRBJ2-1; D perhaps matches TRBD2 (5 bases). This CDR3 comprises 13 residues. CDR1 is MNHEY, CDR2 SMNVEV, per germline (reference sequence). V was cut by 2 bases and J by 9 bases, with 11 bases left in between. CDR3 in amino acids: CASSLILRGEQFF. The CDR3 DNA sequence: TGTGCCAGCAGTTTAATCTTACGGGGTGAGCAGTTCTTC.

This clone was recorded once. The CDR3 sequence is CASTFGLAGPGYEQYF. In nucleotides, the CDR3 is TGTGCCAGCACCTTCGGGCTAGCGGGACCGGGCTACGAGCAGTACTTC. The chain recombines TRBV2 with TRBJ2-7; 9 positions match TRBD2. CDR1 and CDR2 from the germline V gene are SNHLY and FYNNEI. The CDR3 runs to 16 residues. The junction had 13 bases not matched to a gene; V was cut back by 7 bases and J by 3 bases.

The V gene is TRBV7-9, the J gene TRBJ2-5; maybe TRBD2 (6 bases). The CDR3 is 13 amino acids. Trimming stripped 11 bases from V and 1 base from J, with 14 bases between. CDR1 is SEHNR and CDR2 is FQNEAQ in the germline V gene (reference sequence). This CDR3 is CAVDRGTQETQYF. The CDR3 nucleotides read TGTGCCGTAGACCGGGGGACCCAAGAGACCCAGTACTTC.

This clone has only a few counts. The rearrangement links TRBV5-1 to TRBJ1-1, with D possibly matching TRBD1 (5 bases). CDR3 size: 14 residues. Germline CDR1 is SGHRS and CDR2 is YFSETQ. V was clipped by 1 base and J by 4 bases, with 11 bases between them. CDR3 residues: CASSLIGGSTEAFF. The CDR3 DNA follows: TGCGCCAGCAGCTTGATTGGGGGGAGCACTGAAGCTTTCTTT.

This clone was recorded a few times. The rearrangement uses TRBV5-6 and TRBJ1-1; no definite D call. Trimming removed 5 bases from V and 5 bases from J, with 28 bases in between. CDR3 size: 18 residues. CDR1 SGHDT and CDR2 YYEEEE come from the germline V gene. CDR3 in amino acids: CASSLLGSVGISGTEAFF. The CDR3 DNA follows: TGTGCCAGCAGTCTGCTGGGTTCCGTCGGGATTTCGGGTACTGAAGCTTTCTTT.

The V and J genes are TRBV7-8 and TRBJ2-3, with D maybe TRBD2 (6 bases). CDR3 length: 15 amino acids. Deletions cut 2 bases from V and 4 bases from J, with 13 bases between. Germline V CDR1 and CDR2: SGHVS, FQNEAQ. The CDR3 region is CASSLRGAAADTQYF. Here the CDR3 DNA reads TGTGCCAGCAGCTTACGCGGGGCTGCGGCAGATACGCAGTATTTT.

This clone was found a few times. The chain uses TRBV2 and TRBJ2-6, with TRBD1 as a possible D gene (6 bases). Germline V gene data show CDR1 as SNHLY and CDR2 as FYNNEI. V was clipped by 1 base and J by 2 bases, with 6 bases between them. This CDR3 comprises 15 residues. The CDR3 region has the DNA TGTGCCAGCAGTGAAGGGGGGCCTGGGGCCAACGTCCTGACTTTC. Translation gives CASSEGGPGANVLTF.

This chain uses TRBV14 with TRBJ2-2; TRBD2 is a possible D gene (5 bases). This CDR3 contains 15 residues. CDR1 and CDR2 from the germline V gene are SGHDN and FVKESK. Trimming removed 3 bases at V and 5 bases at J, with 13 bases between. Here the CDR3 reads CASSHGLIRTGELFF. DNA for the CDR3: TGTGCCAGCAGCCACGGACTTATTAGGACCGGGGAGCTGTTTTTT. The variable domain in full, with the rest retrieved from reference TRBV14 and TRBJ2-2, is EAGVTQFPSHSVIEKGQTVTLRCDPISGHDNLYWYRRVMGKEIKFLLHFVKESKQDESGMPNNRFLAERTGGTYSTLKVQPAELEDSGVYFCASSHGLIRTGELFFGEGSRLTVL.

This clone was counted a few times. The rearrangement uses TRBV6-6 and TRBJ2-5; 10 nucleotides match TRBD1. This CDR3 contains 15 residues. Germline loops: CDR1 MNHNY, CDR2 SVGAGI (reference sequence). V shed 5 bases, J shed 5 bases, and the junction held 8 bases outside the gene matches. CDR3 sequence: CASSQDRGRGETQYF. The CDR3 DNA reads TGTGCCAGCAGTCAAGACAGGGGGCGCGGTGAGACCCAGTACTTC.

The genes are TRBV7-9 and TRBJ2-7, with D possibly matching TRBD1 (5 bases). Trimming removed 3 bases at V and 2 bases at J, with 11 bases between. CDR3 size: 14 residues. The germline V gene encodes CDR1 SEHNR and CDR2 FQNEAQ (reference sequence). As DNA, the CDR3 is TGTGCCAGCAGCTTTGCAGGACACCCCTACGAGCAGTACTTC. It translates to CASSFAGHPYEQYF.